Following are 10 T cell receptor beta chains from one sample sequenced in a study of breast tumors, draining lymph nodes, adjacent tissues. TCRdb redid the calling of the multiplex PCR reads with MiXCR, one entry per CDR3 protein. In the table there are around 250,000 distinct CDR3 sequences, nearly 35% of which are singletons. Samples came from axillary lymph nodes draining the breast cancer. The sample consisted of axillary lymph node tissue. The receptors originated from a female donor with breast cancer. Some clones in this sample may be carry-over from other donors' samples.

The chain links TRBV19 to TRBJ1-6, with 12 nucleotides matching TRBD1. Germline lookup yields CDR1 LNHDA and CDR2 SQIVND (reference sequence). V was pared by 7 bases and J by 6 bases, with 10 bases of the junction left unmatched. The CDR3 consists of 17 residues. The CDR3 DNA reads as TGTGCCAGTAAGGTGGCGGGGACAGGGGGCTGTAATTCACCCCTCCACTTT. Encoded protein: CASKVAGTGGCNSPLHF.

This clonotype occurred many times. The chain has TRBV7-2 and TRBJ2-5; the match to TRBD2 covers 9 bases. V lost 4 bases and J lost 14; bases outside the gene matches: 5. The CDR3 length is 11 residues. Germline lookup yields CDR1 SGHTA and CDR2 FQGNSA. The CDR3 spells CASSSLAGEYF. In DNA, the CDR3 is TGTGCCAGCAGCTCATTAGCGGGGGAATACTTC.

The table lists this clonotype with many counts. The rearrangement uses TRBV20-1 and TRBJ2-3; tentatively, D is TRBD1 or TRBD2 (5 bases each). This CDR3 has 17 residues. V was trimmed by 1 base and J by 2 bases, leaving 19 bases between them. CDR1 and CDR2 (germline): DFQATT, SNEGSKA (reference sequence). In DNA form, the CDR3 reads TGCAGTGCTAGAGGAGCCGGGGCGGGTCTAACCACAGATACGCAGTATTTT. Protein product: CSARGAGAGLTTDTQYF.

In its sample, this clonotype ranks as medium-sized. V is TRBV29-1 and J is TRBJ2-5, with D maybe TRBD1 (7 bases). CDR1 SQVTM and CDR2 ANQGSEA come from the germline V gene. V was shortened by 6 bases and J by 2 bases, with 19 bases between the two germline ends. The CDR3 length is 15 residues. CDR3 in amino acids: CSVESGGKIQETQYF. The DNA of the CDR3 is TGCAGCGTAGAATCAGGGGGGAAGATACAAGAGACCCAGTACTTC.

In this sample, this clonotype turned up once. J is TRBJ2-1 and V is TRBV12-3 or TRBV12-4, with TRBD2 identical over 10 bases. This CDR3 has 14 residues. Trimming at V came to 6 bases and at J to 6 bases, leaving 5 bases not matched to a gene. The CDR3, as DNA: TGTGCCAGCAGACCTAGCGGGAGCTTCAATGAGCAGTTCTTC. Its protein is CASRPSGSFNEQFF.

There are many counts of this clonotype. This sequence joins TRBV4-3 and TRBJ1-4; maybe TRBD1 (5 bases). CDR1 and CDR2 (germline): LGHNA, YSLEER. This CDR3 is 15 amino acids long. Trimming cost V 0 bases and J 8 bases, with 13 bases left between them. This chain's CDR3 is CASSQDGGGNEKLFF. As DNA, the CDR3 is TGCGCCAGCAGCCAAGACGGGGGGGGAAACGAAAAACTGTTTTTT.

V gene TRBV20-1 combines with J gene TRBJ2-3, with 10 bases that match TRBD2. V gave up 4 bases and J gave up 4 bases; unmatched junction bases: 5. Germline V gene data show CDR1 as DFQATT and CDR2 as SNEGSKA (reference sequence). This CDR3 is 14 amino acids long. The CDR3 is CSATTSGNSDTQYF. The CDR3 region has the DNA TGCAGTGCTACTACTAGCGGGAATTCAGATACGCAGTATTTT.

This chain uses TRBV6-1 with TRBJ1-2, with D perhaps matching TRBD1 (5 bases). The germline V gene has CDR1 MNHNS and CDR2 SASEGT. V dropped 0 bases and J dropped 6 bases, with 14 bases sitting between them. This CDR3 is built from 15 residues. CDR3 coding DNA: TGTGCCAGCAGTGAAGCGCTTCCAGGGAGCGATGGCTACACCTTC. Amino acid sequence: CASSEALPGSDGYTF.

There are many counts of this clonotype. V and J are TRBV9 and TRBJ1-5, with 7 bases identical to TRBD1. Germline lookup yields CDR1 SGDLS and CDR2 YYNGEE. Trimming took 3 bases from V and 9 from J; bases not matched to a gene: 3. This CDR3 comprises 12 residues. CDR3 residues: CASSGQGGPQHF. CDR3 in DNA: TGTGCCAGCAGCGGACAGGGTGGGCCCCAGCATTTT. Complete variable domain (other parts from reference TRBV9 and TRBJ1-5): DSGVTQTPKHLITATGQRVTLRCSPRSGDLSVYWYQQSLDQGLQFLIQYYNGEERAKGNILERFSAQQFPDLHSELNLSSLELGDSALYFCASSGQGGPQHFGDGTRLSIL.

This clonotype was seen repeatedly, ten times or more. This chain's CDR3 is CASSMMRGVGTDTQYF. DNA for the CDR3: TGTGCCAGTAGTATGATGAGGGGAGTAGGGACAGATACGCAGTATTTT. The gene calls are TRBV19 and TRBJ2-3; perhaps D is TRBD1 or TRBD2 (5 bases each). Germline V gene lookup returns CDR1 LNHDA and CDR2 SQIVND (reference sequence). The V gene lost 3 bases and the J gene lost 3 bases, with 16 bases spanning the gap. The CDR3 has 16 residues.